Following are 30 T cell receptor beta chains from one sample sequenced in a study of OX40 agonist ivuxolimab in advanced cancers. Using immunoSEQ multiplex PCR, the repertoire was profiled, and TCRdb retains in-frame clones only, with some absent. The sample consists of 55,000 to 65,000 clones, about 81% of them appearing once. Sample: CD4+ or CD8+ T cells sorted from blood, taken in a trial of the OX40 agonist ivuxolimab. The source of these receptors is an adult with an advanced solid tumor such as melanoma, head and neck, liver or kidney cancer.

The V gene is TRBV5-4, the J gene TRBJ2-1; 10 positions agree with TRBD2. V shed 2 bases, J shed 8 bases, and the junction held 19 bases outside the gene matches. Germline V gene data show CDR1 as SGHNT and CDR2 as YYREEE (reference sequence). This CDR3 region has 19 residues. The CDR3 sequence is CASSLPGTSVWSLGDEQFF. The DNA of the CDR3 is TGTGCCAGCAGCTTACCCGGGACTAGCGTCTGGTCTTTGGGAGATGAGCAGTTCTTC. The full variable domain, rest sourced from reference TRBV5-4 and TRBJ2-1, is ETGVTQSPTHLIKTRGQQVTLRCSSQSGHNTVSWYQQALGQGPQFIFQYYREEENGRGNFPPRFSGLQFPNYSSELNVNALELDDSALYLCASSLPGTSVWSLGDEQFFGPGTRLTVL.

This clone was counted a few times. The chain has TRBV7-2 and TRBJ2-1; a possible D gene is TRBD1 (5 bases). CDR3 length: 17 amino acids. V shed 3 bases and J shed 7 bases, with 22 bases lying between them. CDR1 and CDR2 from the germline V gene are SGHTA and FQGNSA. CDR3 loop: CASSFRQTESEANEQFF. CDR3 DNA sequence: TGTGCCAGCAGCTTCCGACAGACGGAATCAGAAGCGAATGAGCAGTTCTTC.

V is TRBV4-2 and J is TRBJ2-5; D perhaps matches TRBD2 (5 bases). The germline V gene encodes CDR1 LGHNA and CDR2 YNFKEQ. Trimming removed 0 bases at V and 1 base at J, with 18 bases between. The CDR3 length is 18 residues. The CDR3 DNA reads as TGTGCCAGCAGCCAAGATATAAACTACCCGGGGATCCAAGAGACCCAGTACTTC. It translates to CASSQDINYPGIQETQYF.

This chain joins TRBV18 and TRBJ2-1; D gene ambiguous. Germline CDR1 and CDR2: KGHSH and LQKENI. V shed 4 bases and J shed 7 bases, with 5 bases lying between them. The CDR3 has 11 residues. CDR3 sequence reads: CASSRNNEQFF. CDR3 nucleotide sequence: TGTGCCAGCTCACGGAATAATGAGCAGTTCTTC.

The chain couples TRBV18 to TRBJ2-1, with 12 bases lining up with TRBD2. The V segment lost 3 bases and the J segment 3 bases; nucleotides outside the gene matches: 9. Germline V gene lookup returns CDR1 KGHSH and CDR2 LQKENI. The CDR3 has 18 amino acids. This CDR3 is CASSPFQTSGGIYNEQFF. The DNA of the CDR3 is TGTGCCAGCTCACCCTTCCAAACTAGCGGGGGGATCTACAATGAGCAGTTCTTC. The variable domain in full, completed from reference TRBV18 and TRBJ2-1, reads NAGVMQNPRHLVRRRGQEARLRCSPMKGHSHVYWYRQLPEEGLKFMVYLQKENIIDESGMPKERFSAEFPKEGPSILRIQQVVRGDSAAYFCASSPFQTSGGIYNEQFFGPGTRLTVL.

The rearrangement links TRBV11-2 to TRBJ2-5, with 11 positions matching TRBD2. The end of the DNA fits TRBJ2-7 better, so the J call may be wrong. This CDR3 comprises 13 residues. Germline CDR1 SGHAT, CDR2 FQNNGV. In nucleotides, the CDR3 is TGTGCCAGCAGACTAGCGGGGGCCTACGAGCAGTACTTC. It encodes CASRLAGAYEQYF.

The chain combines TRBV27 with TRBJ2-2, with 15 positions matching TRBD2. The V gene end was trimmed by 5 bases and the J gene end by 7 bases; junction bases not matched to a gene: 5. Germline lookup yields CDR1 MNHEY and CDR2 SMNVEV (reference sequence). The CDR3 contains 16 residues. CDR3 residues: CASSPGLAGGRGELFF. CDR3 nucleotides: TGTGCCAGCAGTCCGGGACTAGCGGGAGGACGCGGGGAGCTGTTTTTT.

V usage is TRBV28 and J usage is TRBJ1-2; D is undetermined. The CDR3 is 14 amino acids. CDR1 MDHEN and CDR2 SYDVKM come from the germline V gene. V was cut by 5 bases and J by 2 bases, with 12 bases left in between. DNA of the CDR3: TGTGCCAGCAGTCCCCAAATGGGAAACTATGGCTACACCTTC. Protein product: CASSPQMGNYGYTF.

The rearrangement joins TRBV7-9 to TRBJ1-3; 7 bases map to TRBD1. V shed 6 bases and J 3 bases; nucleotides not matched to a gene: 5. Germline loops: CDR1 SEHNR, CDR2 FQNEAQ (reference sequence). The CDR3 length is 14 residues. The CDR3 DNA follows: TGTGCCAGCAGACGACAGGGAGGTGGAAACACCATATATTTT. Encoded protein: CASRRQGGGNTIYF.

This chain joins TRBV2 and TRBJ1-2; no definite D call. Per the germline V gene, CDR1 is SNHLY and CDR2 is FYNNEI. V shed 10 bases and J shed 1 base, with 10 bases lying between them. CDR3 length: 12 amino acids. The CDR3 nucleotides are TGTGCCATTCGGACTTTTAACTATGGCTACACCTTC. Its protein is CAIRTFNYGYTF.

This rearrangement joins TRBV5-5 to TRBJ2-1; 7 bases are shared with TRBD2. This CDR3 is built from 13 residues. The trim removed 4 bases at V and 9 bases at J, leaving 7 bases unmatched. Looked up from germline, CDR1 is SGHKS and CDR2 is YYEKEE (reference sequence). The CDR3 nucleotides read TGTGCCAGCAGCGACTATGGGGAGGGTGAGCAGTTCTTC. Its translation is CASSDYGEGEQFF.

The V gene is TRBV18, the J gene TRBJ1-5, with D possibly being TRBD1 (5 bases). The CDR3 consists of 13 residues. The germline V gene has CDR1 KGHSH and CDR2 LQKENI. Trimming shortened V by 3 bases and J by 4 bases, and 7 bases separated the two germline ends. This chain's CDR3 is CASSPGGNQPQHF. The CDR3 DNA follows: TGTGCCAGCTCACCCGGGGGGAATCAGCCCCAGCATTTT.

The rearrangement uses TRBV29-1 and TRBJ2-3; 10 bases match TRBD1. V was clipped by 2 bases and J by 2 bases; unmatched bases: 10. This CDR3 comprises 17 residues. Germline V CDR1 and CDR2: SQVTM, ANQGSEA. The CDR3 sequence: CSVEPRAGTGDTDTQYF. In DNA form, the CDR3 reads TGCAGCGTTGAACCTCGTGCGGGGACAGGGGACACAGATACGCAGTATTTT.

The chain uses TRBV11-3 and TRBJ2-2, with TRBD1 matching over 7 bases. Germline lookup yields CDR1 SGHNT and CDR2 YENEEA. This CDR3 has 16 residues. The ends lost 5 bases at V and 4 bases at J; junction bases unmatched: 10. The CDR3 sequence is CASSQTGSFGTGELFF. CDR3 sequence (DNA): TGTGCCAGCAGCCAGACAGGGAGTTTCGGCACCGGGGAGCTGTTTTTT.

The chain is built from TRBV5-1 and TRBJ2-3; TRBD1 matches 10 bases. V was clipped by 4 bases and J by 11 bases; unmatched bases: 13. This CDR3 comprises 15 residues. CDR1 and CDR2 from the germline V gene are SGHRS and YFSETQ. The CDR3 spells CASSAGTGVPSGQYF. CDR3 DNA: TGCGCCAGCAGCGCCGGGACAGGGGTCCCTTCTGGGCAGTATTTT. The whole variable domain, remainder taken from reference TRBV5-1 and TRBJ2-3, is KAGVTQTPRYLIKTRGQQVTLSCSPISGHRSVSWYQQTPGQGLQFLFEYFSETQRNKGNFPGRFSGRQFSNSRSEMNVSTLELGDSALYLCASSAGTGVPSGQYFGPGTRLTVL.

This chain connects TRBV7-2 to TRBJ2-7; D call uncertain. Trimming removed 0 bases at V and 4 bases at J, with 10 bases between. Germline V CDR1 and CDR2: SGHTA, FQGNSA. CDR3 length: 14 amino acids. The CDR3 nucleotides read TGTGCCAGCAGCTTAGCGATAGGGTCATACGAGCAGTACTTC. Translated: CASSLAIGSYEQYF.

The chain couples TRBV6-5 to TRBJ2-1, with a possible D match to TRBD2 (7 bases). The CDR3 runs 15 residues. Trimming shortened V by 2 bases and J by 4 bases, and 12 bases separated the two germline ends. Per germline, CDR1 MNHEY and CDR2 SVGAGI. CDR3 sequence reads: CASSYMRGGYNEQFF. CDR3 DNA sequence: TGTGCCAGCAGTTACATGAGGGGGGGATACAATGAGCAGTTCTTC.

The V and J genes are TRBV7-9 and TRBJ2-7; no definite D call. Trimming removed 5 bases at V and 4 bases at J, with 15 bases between. Germline loops: CDR1 SEHNR, CDR2 FQNEAQ (reference sequence). The CDR3 contains 14 residues. CDR3 DNA: TGTGCCAGCAGCCCTCTAGAAATTCAATACGAGCAGTACTTC. Its protein product is CASSPLEIQYEQYF.

The CDR3 nucleotides are TGTGCCAGCTCACCACGGGACAGGATCGCCCCCAGCTCCTACGAGCAGTACTTC. It is translated as CASSPRDRIAPSSYEQYF. This chain links TRBV18 with TRBJ2-7; 8 bases are a match to TRBD1. The CDR3 is made up of 18 amino acids. V was clipped by 1 base and J by 0 bases; unmatched bases: 11. Germline CDR1 is KGHSH and CDR2 is LQKENI.

This chain connects TRBV6-1 to TRBJ2-1; D is unresolved. Germline-derived CDR1 and CDR2 are MNHNS and SASEGT. V lost 6 bases and J 10 bases, leaving 19 bases between the germline ends. The CDR3 length is 14 residues. Here the CDR3 DNA reads TGTGCCAGCAGGGAAATTCCCACCGCTCACGAGCAGTTCTTC. It yields the protein CASREIPTAHEQFF.

V and J are TRBV28 and TRBJ2-1; 13 bases agree with TRBD2. CDR3 length: 16 residues. V dropped 5 bases and J dropped 9; count of bases not matched to a gene: 10. Germline V gene sequence: CDR1 MDHEN, CDR2 SYDVKM. The CDR3 loop reads CASSPPRLAGGGEQFF. The CDR3 DNA is TGTGCCAGCAGTCCACCTCGACTAGCGGGAGGTGGTGAGCAGTTCTTC.

This clone appeared a single time. J is TRBJ1-2 and V is TRBV2; 12 bases align to TRBD1. Germline CDR1 is SNHLY and CDR2 is FYNNEI. This CDR3 comprises 16 residues. J gave up 3 bases and V 5 bases, and 7 bases lay outside the gene matches. Here the CDR3 reads CASSQGQGASDYGYTF. DNA of the CDR3: TGTGCCAGCAGTCAGGGACAGGGGGCGTCGGACTATGGCTACACCTTC.

The chain carries TRBV18 and TRBJ2-1, with D perhaps TRBD2 (6 bases). In germline, CDR1 is KGHSH, CDR2 LQKENI. V lost 5 bases, J lost 3 bases, and 14 bases lay in between. The CDR3 spans 15 residues. Here the CDR3 reads CASSGGGGRYNEQFF. In nucleotides, the CDR3 is TGTGCCAGCTCAGGTGGGGGAGGCCGCTACAATGAGCAGTTCTTC. The entire variable domain, with the rest obtained from reference TRBV18 and TRBJ2-1, is as follows: NAGVMQNPRHLVRRRGQEARLRCSPMKGHSHVYWYRQLPEEGLKFMVYLQKENIIDESGMPKERFSAEFPKEGPSILRIQQVVRGDSAAYFCASSGGGGRYNEQFFGPGTRLTVL.

CDR3 DNA: TGTGCCAGCAGCGCCTACGGGACTAGCGGGAGGGCCTTACGCAATGAGCAGTTCTTC. Translated, it gives CASSAYGTSGRALRNEQFF. This chain uses TRBV9 with TRBJ2-1, with 16 bases fitting TRBD2. The ends lost 3 bases at V and 6 bases at J; junction bases unmatched: 12. The V gene's germline CDR1 is SGDLS and CDR2 YYNGEE. CDR3 length: 19 residues.

The chain combines TRBV2 with TRBJ2-3; D remains ambiguous. Germline values: CDR1 SNHLY, CDR2 FYNNEI. The V end lost 5 bases, the J end lost 3 bases, and 6 bases lay between the germline ends. The CDR3 runs to 12 residues. Here the CDR3 DNA reads TGTGCCAGCAGTCCGTTTACAGATACGCAGTATTTT. It yields the protein CASSPFTDTQYF.

J is TRBJ1-2 and V is TRBV19; 7 bases fit TRBD1. Germline V lookup: CDR1 LNHDA, CDR2 SQIVND (reference sequence). The CDR3 is 13 residues long. After removal of 5 bases from V and 4 bases from J, the junction contained 4 bases not matched to a gene. CDR3 sequence reads: CASSPTGAYGYTF. The CDR3 DNA reads TGTGCCAGTAGTCCCACAGGGGCCTATGGCTACACCTTC.

The rearrangement joins TRBV18 to TRBJ2-3; D gene unclear. The length of the CDR3 is 14 residues. Germline V gives CDR1 KGHSH, CDR2 LQKENI. The V and J ends lost 0 bases and 0 bases respectively, with 4 bases between them. CDR3 loop: CASSPPTSTDTQYF. The CDR3, as DNA: TGTGCCAGCTCACCACCAACTAGCACAGATACGCAGTATTTT.

The chain recombines TRBV19 with TRBJ2-5, with a possible D match to TRBD2 (6 bases). Trimming cost V 7 bases and J 5 bases, with 17 bases left between them. Germline V gene lookup returns CDR1 LNHDA and CDR2 SQIVND (reference sequence). This CDR3 has 14 residues. This chain's CDR3 is CASTLSGPGETQYF. The CDR3 DNA sequence: TGTGCCAGTACCCTTAGCGGCCCAGGGGAGACCCAGTACTTC. The complete variable domain, with remaining parts taken from reference TRBV19 and TRBJ2-5, reads DGGITQSPKYLFRKEGQNVTLSCEQNLNHDAMYWYRQDPGQGLRLIYYSQIVNDFQKGDIAEGYSVSREKKESFPLTVTSAQKNPTAFYLCASTLSGPGETQYFGPGTRLLVL.

The V and J genes are TRBV6-1 and TRBJ2-3, with 8 nucleotides matching TRBD1. The V gene end was trimmed by 6 bases and the J gene end by 3 bases; junction bases not matched to a gene: 5. Germline CDR1 and CDR2: MNHNS and SASEGT. This CDR3 has 14 residues. The CDR3: CASRRTGFTDTQYF. CDR3 bases: TGTGCCAGCAGGCGGACAGGGTTTACAGATACGCAGTATTTT.

The chain uses TRBV6-1 and TRBJ2-1; D might be TRBD1 (6 bases). Germline-derived CDR1 and CDR2 are MNHNS and SASEGT. The CDR3 length is 13 residues. Between the trimmed V and J ends, which lost 7 bases and 7 bases, there was a span of 14 bases. The DNA for the CDR3 is TGTGCCAGCAAATTTTCAGGGGCGAATGAGCAGTTCTTC. As protein: CASKFSGANEQFF.